This entry features one T cell receptor (beta chain) sequence. As yet, its antigen is unknown. Profiling relied on immunoSEQ multiplex PCR, and the TCRdb table lists in-frame clones only, not all of them. The sample lists some 70,000 clones, about nine tenths occurring once. V shed 1 base, J shed 6 bases, and the junction held 10 bases outside the gene matches. CDR3 size: 18 residues. Germline V CDR1 and CDR2: LGHNA, YSLEER. This entry belongs to a study of Tregs in tolerant kidney transplant recipients. Unstimulated regulatory T cells (CD4+CD25+CD127-), CD4+CD25- non-regulatory cells, CD4 and CD8 cells were FACS-sorted from thawed PBMCs. Regarding the study as a whole: No direct test of biological reproducibility was done here.

V usage is TRBV4-3 and J usage is TRBJ2-1; 12 nucleotides agree with TRBD2. The input for sequencing was CD8+ T cells from blood, taken before the transplant. This sequence was found in a human donor who received a combined kidney and bone marrow transplant. CDR3 sequence: CASSQGASGRALGNEQFF. The CDR3 DNA reads as TGCGCCAGCAGCCAAGGAGCTAGCGGGAGGGCCCTGGGCAATGAGCAGTTCTTC.